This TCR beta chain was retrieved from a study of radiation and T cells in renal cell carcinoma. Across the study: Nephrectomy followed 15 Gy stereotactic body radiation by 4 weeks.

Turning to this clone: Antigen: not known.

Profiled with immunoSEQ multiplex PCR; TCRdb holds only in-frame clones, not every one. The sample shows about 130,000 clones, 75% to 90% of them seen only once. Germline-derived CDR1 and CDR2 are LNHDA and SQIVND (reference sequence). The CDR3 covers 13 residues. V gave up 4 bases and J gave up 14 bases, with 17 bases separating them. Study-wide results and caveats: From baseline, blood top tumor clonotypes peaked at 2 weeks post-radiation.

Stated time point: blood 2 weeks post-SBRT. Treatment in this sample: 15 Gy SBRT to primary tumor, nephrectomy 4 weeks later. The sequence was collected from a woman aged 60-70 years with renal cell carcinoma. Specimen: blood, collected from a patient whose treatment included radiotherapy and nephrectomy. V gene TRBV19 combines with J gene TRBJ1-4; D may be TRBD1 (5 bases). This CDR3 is CASSSQGATRLFF. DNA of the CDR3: TGTGCCAGTAGTAGCCAGGGTGCTACCAGGCTGTTTTTT.